This TCR beta chain was captured by sequencing in a study of T cells after somatic rescue of genetic block (dated by TCRdb to the early 2020s). Study-wide context: The study assessed how robust, over the long term, a T-cell system was when the system had developed through somatic rescue of a genetic block in T-cell development.

The germline ends are 16 bases apart after V is trimmed by 5 bases and J by 5 bases. Measured from the cysteine to the phenylalanine, the CDR3 is 14 residues long. The CDR3 DNA has 42 bases and is translated from base 1. According to the germline V gene (reference sequence), CDR1 reads MNHEY and CDR2 reads SMNVEV. The library was produced with the immunoSEQ multiplex PCR assay. As stored in TCRdb, this immuneACCESS dataset retains in-frame rearrangements with V and J assigned. A fraction of the clones does not appear; measured against another copy, unresolved V genes explain less than half of the discrepancy, and the remainder lacks a known reason. A total of more than 13,000 clones appear in this sample, under 80% of them only once. The ten top clones hold 25% to 35% of the sample. This clone showed up just a few times. What antigen it recognizes has not been identified. Base qualities are not provided; no much larger clone lies one nucleotide away.

The receptor comes from a man aged 18-30 years. The sequenced material came from peripheral blood mononuclear cells (PBMCs). Rearrangement joined TRBV27 to TRBJ2-7; the D gene could be TRBD1 or TRBD2, each one agreeing over 5 bases. The bases read TGTGCCAGCAGTCTTGGGACCCTCGGCCACGAGCAGTACTTC. It is translated as CASSLGTLGHEQYF.